The rows below give T cell receptor beta chains drawn from one sample of a study of early T cells in non-severe SARS-CoV-2 infection. TCRdb reanalysed the 5' RACE reads using MiXCR and keeps one entry per CDR3 protein. The sample lists some 57,000 distinct CDR3 sequences; more than 9% were seen once. Sequenced material: whole blood. The source of these receptors is an adult who was a healthcare worker with PCR-confirmed SARS-CoV-2 infection or an uninfected control (not recorded which). The CDR3 runs from the conserved cysteine through the conserved F or W. A D gene is named only where the DNA matches it firmly. Only part of the rows carry a size: once, few, many, or a class if the clone is expanded.

clone_size: many
d_call: -
v_call: TRBV4-1
j_call: TRBJ2-5
cdr3_aa: CASSQEGLKTQYF
cdr3_nt: TGCGCCAGCAGCCAAGAGGGTCTGAAGACCCAGTACTTC

clone_size: -
d_call: -
v_call: TRBV12-3/TRBV12-4
j_call: TRBJ1-1
cdr3_aa: CASSLEWTTEAFF
cdr3_nt: TGTGCCAGCAGTTTAGAGTGGACAACTGAAGCTTTCTTT

clone_size: many
d_call: -
v_call: TRBV6-2/TRBV6-3
j_call: TRBJ2-7
cdr3_aa: CASSYGRPADTYEQYF
cdr3_nt: TGTGCCAGCAGTTACGGGAGGCCGGCTGATACCTACGAGCAGTACTTC

clone_size: many
d_call: -
v_call: TRBV5-6
j_call: TRBJ1-2
cdr3_aa: CASSQMDSLGYTF
cdr3_nt: TGTGCCAGCAGTCAAATGGACAGCCTGGGCTACACCTTC

clone_size: few
d_call: -
v_call: TRBV27
j_call: TRBJ1-1
cdr3_aa: CASIGQEMGNTEAFF
cdr3_nt: TGTGCCAGCATAGGTCAGGAGATGGGAAACACTGAAGCTTTCTTT

clone_size: many
d_call: TRBD1
v_call: TRBV20-1
j_call: TRBJ2-1
cdr3_aa: CSARPGQGLNEQFF
cdr3_nt: TGCAGTGCTAGACCGGGACAGGGGTTGAATGAGCAGTTCTTC

clone_size: -
d_call: -
v_call: TRBV6-2/TRBV6-3
j_call: TRBJ2-5
cdr3_aa: CASSRQDAGTQYF
cdr3_nt: TGTGCCAGCTCCAGACAGGATGCCGGGACCCAGTACTTC

clone_size: many
d_call: -
v_call: TRBV10-3
j_call: TRBJ2-5
cdr3_aa: CAIRDPGRQETQYF
cdr3_nt: TGTGCCATCAGGGACCCGGGCCGCCAAGAGACCCAGTACTTC

clone_size: many
d_call: -
v_call: TRBV10-3
j_call: TRBJ2-2
cdr3_aa: CAISGGQSNTGELFF
cdr3_nt: TGTGCCATCAGCGGGGGACAGTCGAACACCGGGGAGCTGTTTTTT

clone_size: -
d_call: -
v_call: TRBV14
j_call: TRBJ2-3
cdr3_aa: CASSHTFHGEYF
cdr3_nt: TGTGCCAGCAGCCACACCTTCCACGGAGAGTATTTT

clone_size: -
d_call: -
v_call: TRBV3-1
j_call: TRBJ2-4
cdr3_aa: CASSIRPGAEAKNIQYF
cdr3_nt: TGTGCCAGCAGCATCCGACCGGGGGCCGAGGCCAAAAACATTCAGTACTTC

clone_size: few
d_call: -
v_call: TRBV7-9
j_call: TRBJ1-4
cdr3_aa: CASSTRDLYPEKLFF
cdr3_nt: TGTGCCAGCAGCACGCGGGATCTCTACCCAGAAAAACTGTTTTTT

clone_size: many
d_call: TRBD1
v_call: TRBV4-1
j_call: TRBJ1-1
cdr3_aa: CASSQVKGQGLTMNTEAFF
cdr3_nt: TGCGCCAGCAGCCAAGTTAAAGGACAGGGACTAACCATGAACACTGAAGCTTTCTTT

clone_size: many
d_call: TRBD1
v_call: TRBV3-1
j_call: TRBJ1-2
cdr3_aa: CASGGTVYGYTF
cdr3_nt: TGTGCCAGCGGGGGGACAGTCTATGGCTACACCTTC

clone_size: few
d_call: -
v_call: TRBV4-3
j_call: TRBJ2-5
cdr3_aa: CASSQEGLQETQYF
cdr3_nt: TGCGCCAGCAGCCAAGAGGGACTCCAAGAGACCCAGTACTTC

clone_size: many
d_call: -
v_call: TRBV3-1
j_call: TRBJ2-5
cdr3_aa: CASSHAIVVQETQYF
cdr3_nt: TGTGCCAGCAGCCACGCGATAGTTGTCCAGGAGACCCAGTACTTC

clone_size: few
d_call: -
v_call: TRBV7-3
j_call: TRBJ2-2
cdr3_aa: CASGQGNGGELFF
cdr3_nt: TGTGCCAGTGGGCAGGGCAACGGCGGGGAGCTGTTTTTT

clone_size: -
d_call: TRBD2
v_call: TRBV7-2
j_call: TRBJ2-7
cdr3_aa: CASSPLAGGPGEQYF
cdr3_nt: TGTGCCAGCAGCCCCCTAGCGGGAGGGCCCGGCGAGCAGTACTTC

clone_size: many
d_call: TRBD2
v_call: TRBV2
j_call: TRBJ2-7
cdr3_aa: CASRPAGGVYEQYF
cdr3_nt: TGTGCCAGCAGGCCAGCGGGAGGGGTATACGAGCAGTACTTC

clone_size: -
d_call: TRBD2
v_call: TRBV7-7
j_call: TRBJ2-1
cdr3_aa: CASSLAAGAYNEQFF
cdr3_nt: TGTGCCAGCAGCTTAGCTGCGGGGGCCTACAATGAGCAGTTCTTC

clone_size: few
d_call: -
v_call: TRBV28
j_call: TRBJ1-4
cdr3_aa: CASRPPTGTEKLFF
cdr3_nt: TGTGCCAGCAGACCTCCAACCGGGACAGAAAAACTGTTTTTT

clone_size: -
d_call: -
v_call: TRBV2
j_call: TRBJ2-3
cdr3_aa: CASTDRSTDTQYF
cdr3_nt: TGTGCCAGCACAGATCGAAGCACAGATACGCAGTATTTT

clone_size: many
d_call: -
v_call: TRBV13
j_call: TRBJ2-1
cdr3_aa: CASGLGSAYNEQFF
cdr3_nt: TGTGCCAGCGGCCTGGGGAGCGCCTACAATGAGCAGTTCTTC